A single sample is the source of the 15 T cell receptor beta chains below, sequenced in a study of cytomegalovirus exposure and HLA in healthy donors. Both 60 Vbeta primers and 13 Jbeta primers went into the PCR. Using immunoSEQ multiplex PCR, the repertoire was profiled, and TCRdb retains in-frame clones only, with some absent. The sample shows 120,000 or so clones, 70% to 90% of them seen only once. Sequencing input: PBMCs. Source of these receptors: a man in his forties in good health and CMV-seronegative.

J is TRBJ1-1 and V is TRBV27; tentatively, D is TRBD1 (6 bases). The CDR3 is 14 amino acids. V lost 5 bases, J lost 1 base, and 11 bases lay in between. The germline CDR1 and CDR2 sequences are MNHEY and SMNVEV (reference sequence). The CDR3 here is CASSPGTKNTEAFF. The CDR3 DNA reads as TGTGCCAGCAGTCCCGGGACAAAGAACACTGAAGCTTTCTTT.

The rearrangement uses TRBV30 and TRBJ1-2; D is perhaps TRBD1 (5 bases). With 3 bases removed from V and 8 bases from J, the gap between germline ends came to 13 bases. From germline, CDR1 is GTSNPN and CDR2 SVGIG (reference sequence). The CDR3 is 12 residues long. CDR3 residues: CAWRQGARGYTF. In DNA, the CDR3 is TGTGCCTGGAGGCAGGGCGCCCGGGGCTACACCTTC.

This clone was observed once. The chain uses TRBV7-3 and TRBJ2-7; a weak D match, TRBD2 (6 bases). Germline V gene data show CDR1 as SGHTA and CDR2 as FQGTGA. With 0 bases removed from V and 2 bases from J, the gap between germline ends came to 11 bases. The CDR3 has 15 amino acids. CDR3: CASSLTGTGAYEQYF. The CDR3 DNA is TGTGCCAGCAGCTTAACGGGGACTGGAGCCTACGAGCAGTACTTC. The complete variable domain, with remaining parts taken from reference TRBV7-3 and TRBJ2-7, reads GAGVSQTPSNKVTEKGKYVELRCDPISGHTALYWYRQSLGQGPEFLIYFQGTGAADDSGLPNDRFFAVRPEGSVSTLKIQRTERGDSAVYLCASSLTGTGAYEQYFGPGTRLTVT.

The chain carries TRBV10-3 and TRBJ2-7; 8 bases line up with TRBD1. The germline V gene encodes CDR1 ENHRY and CDR2 SYGVKD. The CDR3 covers 15 residues. V was clipped by 2 bases and J by 2 bases; unmatched bases: 5. CDR3 in amino acids: CAISEPQTGAYEQYF. CDR3 DNA: TGTGCCATCAGTGAGCCTCAGACAGGGGCCTACGAGCAGTACTTC.

V is TRBV7-2 and J is TRBJ2-5; the D gene is possibly TRBD1 (6 bases). Germline V gene lookup returns CDR1 SGHTA and CDR2 FQGNSA. The CDR3 spans 15 residues. V lost 2 bases to trimming and J lost 2 bases, with 12 bases between them. The CDR3 sequence is CASSLQGFLQETQYF. In nucleotides, the CDR3 is TGTGCCAGCAGCTTACAGGGGTTCCTACAAGAGACCCAGTACTTC.

J is TRBJ1-6 and V is TRBV19; 7 nucleotides line up with TRBD1. Germline assignment: CDR1 LNHDA and CDR2 SQIVND (reference sequence). J was trimmed by 7 bases and V by 5 bases; bases with no gene match: 8. The CDR3 is 15 residues long. CDR3 protein: CASSGSGTVNSPLHF. DNA of the CDR3: TGTGCCAGTAGTGGCTCCGGGACAGTCAATTCACCCCTCCACTTT.

This chain uses TRBV15 with TRBJ1-1; TRBD1 might be the D (5 bases). The CDR3 is 15 residues long. Germline assignment: CDR1 LNHNV and CDR2 YYDKDF (reference sequence). Trimming cost V 1 base and J 2 bases, with 11 bases left between them. The CDR3: CATSRGLGGNTEAFF. The CDR3 nucleotides are TGTGCCACCAGCAGAGGACTCGGGGGTAACACTGAAGCTTTCTTT. Combining the CDR3 with reference TRBV15 and TRBJ1-1 gives the whole variable domain DAMVIQNPRYQVTQFGKPVTLSCSQTLNHNVMYWYQQKSSQAPKLLFHYYDKDFNNEADTPDNFQSRRPNTSFCFLDIRSPGLGDTAMYLCATSRGLGGNTEAFFGQGTRLTVV.

This clone was recorded a few times. The chain combines TRBV4-1 with TRBJ2-7; D might be TRBD1 (5 bases). The CDR3 is made up of 12 amino acids. In germline, CDR1 is MGHRA, CDR2 YSYEKL. The V and J ends lost 8 bases and 11 bases respectively, with 19 bases between them. The CDR3 DNA reads as TGCGCCAGCCTTCATTTGCCTGGCAGGGAGTACTTC. Protein sequence: CASLHLPGREYF.

The gene calls are TRBV15 and TRBJ2-2; no definite D call. This CDR3 contains 14 residues. Deletions cut 6 bases from V and 4 bases from J, with 12 bases between. Germline CDR1 LNHNV, CDR2 YYDKDF (reference sequence). Here the CDR3 reads CATSGEVSTGELFF. The DNA of the CDR3 is TGTGCCACCAGTGGAGAAGTGAGCACCGGGGAGCTGTTTTTT.

The V gene is TRBV5-6, the J gene TRBJ1-5, with D perhaps matching TRBD1 (5 bases). The germline V gene has CDR1 SGHDT and CDR2 YYEEEE. There are 15 residues in the CDR3. Trimming pared 4 bases from V and 0 bases from J, leaving 11 bases between. In DNA form, the CDR3 reads TGTGCCAGCAGCGCGGGACTTTCTAGCAATCAGCCCCAGCATTTT. Translating gives CASSAGLSSNQPQHF.

The chain carries TRBV19 and TRBJ2-1; D possibly corresponds to TRBD2 (8 bases). The ends were cut back, 7 bases at V and 3 bases at J, with 25 bases in the middle. Germline V lookup: CDR1 LNHDA, CDR2 SQIVND (reference sequence). The CDR3 sequence is 18 residues long. CDR3 sequence reads: CASNPRGRGALVYNEQFF. CDR3 sequence (DNA): TGTGCCAGTAACCCGAGGGGGCGGGGGGCCCTTGTCTACAATGAGCAGTTCTTC.

The chain uses TRBV2 and TRBJ2-1, with 10 nucleotides matching TRBD2. The CDR3 length is 16 residues. Germline CDR1 reads SNHLY; CDR2 reads FYNNEI. V was clipped by 6 bases and J by 3 bases; unmatched bases: 8. CDR3 amino acids: CASSDYGLADYNEQFF. For the CDR3, the DNA is TGTGCCAGCAGCGACTATGGACTAGCGGACTACAATGAGCAGTTCTTC.

This rearrangement joins TRBV10-3 to TRBJ1-2; D possibly corresponds to TRBD1 (6 bases). CDR3 size: 15 residues. Trimming cost V 8 bases and J 4 bases, with 20 bases left between them. Germline loops: CDR1 ENHRY, CDR2 SYGVKD. CDR3 residues: CAIQRDTKSGYGYTF. The CDR3 nucleotides are TGTGCCATCCAAAGGGACACCAAGTCGGGCTATGGCTACACCTTC.

The chain links TRBV19 to TRBJ1-4; no definite D call. The germline CDR1 and CDR2 sequences are LNHDA and SQIVND (reference sequence). The germline V and J ends were trimmed by 3 bases and 5 bases, with 10 bases remaining between them. The CDR3 contains 14 residues. The CDR3 DNA is TGTGCCAGTAGTATGGGAGGGAGGAATGAAAAACTGTTTTTT. Its translation is CASSMGGRNEKLFF.

This sequence joins TRBV4-2 and TRBJ2-2; 9 bases align to TRBD2. The CDR3 totals 17 residues. The germline CDR1 and CDR2 sequences are LGHNA and YNFKEQ. V was clipped by 2 bases and J by 7 bases; unmatched bases: 11. The DNA for the CDR3 is TGTGCCAGCAGCCAAAAACCTAGCGGGAAGTTAGGCGGGGAGCTGTTTTTT. Protein product: CASSQKPSGKLGGELFF.